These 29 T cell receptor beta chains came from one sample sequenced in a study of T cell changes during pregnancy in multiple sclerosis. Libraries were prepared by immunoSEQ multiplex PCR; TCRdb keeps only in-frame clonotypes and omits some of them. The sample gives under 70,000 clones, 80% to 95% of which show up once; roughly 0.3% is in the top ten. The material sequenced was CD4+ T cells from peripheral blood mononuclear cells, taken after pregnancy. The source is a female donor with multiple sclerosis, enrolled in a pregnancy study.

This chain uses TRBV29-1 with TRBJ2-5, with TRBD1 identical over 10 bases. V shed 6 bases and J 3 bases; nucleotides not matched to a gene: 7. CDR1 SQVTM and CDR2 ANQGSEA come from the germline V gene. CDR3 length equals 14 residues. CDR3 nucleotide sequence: TGCAGCGTGGGGACAGGGGCTGGCAAAGAGACCCAGTACTTC. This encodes CSVGTGAGKETQYF.

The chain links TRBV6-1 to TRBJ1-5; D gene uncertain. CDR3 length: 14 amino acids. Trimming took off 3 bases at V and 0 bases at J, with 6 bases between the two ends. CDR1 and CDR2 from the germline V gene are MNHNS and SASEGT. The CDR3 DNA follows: TGTGCCAGCAGTGACTCTTATAGCAATCAGCCCCAGCATTTT. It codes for CASSDSYSNQPQHF.

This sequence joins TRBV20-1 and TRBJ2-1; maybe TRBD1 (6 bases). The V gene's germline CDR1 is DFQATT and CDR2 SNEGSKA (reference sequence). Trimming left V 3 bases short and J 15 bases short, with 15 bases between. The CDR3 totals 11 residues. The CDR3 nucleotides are TGCAGTGCTAGGGGACACGAGCAGAGGTTCTTC. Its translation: CSARGHEQRFF.

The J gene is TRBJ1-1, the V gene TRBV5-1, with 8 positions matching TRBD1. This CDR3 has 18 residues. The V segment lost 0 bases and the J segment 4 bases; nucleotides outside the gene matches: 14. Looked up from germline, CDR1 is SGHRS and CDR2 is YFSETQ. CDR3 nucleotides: TGCGCCAGCAGCTTGGCGGGACAGGTCTTCGGAAGGAGCACTGAAGCTTTCTTT. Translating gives CASSLAGQVFGRSTEAFF.

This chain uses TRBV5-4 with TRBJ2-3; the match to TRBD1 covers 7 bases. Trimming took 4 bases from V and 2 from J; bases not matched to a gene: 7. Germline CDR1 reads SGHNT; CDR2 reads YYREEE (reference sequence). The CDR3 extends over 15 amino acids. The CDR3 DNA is TGTGCCAGCAGCCCGGGACAGACTAACACAGATACGCAGTATTTT. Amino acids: CASSPGQTNTDTQYF.

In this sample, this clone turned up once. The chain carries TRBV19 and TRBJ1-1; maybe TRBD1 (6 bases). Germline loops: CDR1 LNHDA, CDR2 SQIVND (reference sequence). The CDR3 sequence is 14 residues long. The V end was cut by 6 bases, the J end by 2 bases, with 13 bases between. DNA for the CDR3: TGTGCCAGTAGCGTCGACAGGTCTAACACTGAAGCTTTCTTT. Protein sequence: CASSVDRSNTEAFF. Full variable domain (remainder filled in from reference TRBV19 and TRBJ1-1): DGGITQSPKYLFRKEGQNVTLSCEQNLNHDAMYWYRQDPGQGLRLIYYSQIVNDFQKGDIAEGYSVSREKKESFPLTVTSAQKNPTAFYLCASSVDRSNTEAFFGQGTRLTVV.

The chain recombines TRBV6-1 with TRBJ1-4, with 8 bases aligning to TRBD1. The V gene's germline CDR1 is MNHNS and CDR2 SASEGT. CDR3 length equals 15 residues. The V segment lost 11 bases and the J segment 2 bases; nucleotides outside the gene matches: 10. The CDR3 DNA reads TGTGCCTCTGCCAGGGGGCGGAACACTAATGAAAAACTGTTTTTT. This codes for CASARGRNTNEKLFF.

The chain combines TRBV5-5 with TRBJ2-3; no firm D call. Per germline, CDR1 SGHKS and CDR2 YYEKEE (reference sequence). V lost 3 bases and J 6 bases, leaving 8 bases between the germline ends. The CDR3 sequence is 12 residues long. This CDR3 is CASSYLEDTQYF. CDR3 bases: TGTGCCAGCAGCTACCTTGAGGATACGCAGTATTTT. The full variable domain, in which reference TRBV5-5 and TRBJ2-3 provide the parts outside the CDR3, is DAGVTQSPTHLIKTRGQQVTLRCSPISGHKSVSWYQQVLGQGPQFIFQYYEKEERGRGNFPDRFSARQFPNYSSELNVNALLLGDSALYLCASSYLEDTQYFGPGTRLTVL.

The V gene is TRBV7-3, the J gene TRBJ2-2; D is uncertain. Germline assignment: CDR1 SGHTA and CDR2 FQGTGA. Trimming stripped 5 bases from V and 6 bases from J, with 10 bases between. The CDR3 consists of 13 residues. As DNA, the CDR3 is TGTGCCAGCAGCCTAGAGCGCGCCGGGGAGCTGTTTTTT. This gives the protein CASSLERAGELFF.

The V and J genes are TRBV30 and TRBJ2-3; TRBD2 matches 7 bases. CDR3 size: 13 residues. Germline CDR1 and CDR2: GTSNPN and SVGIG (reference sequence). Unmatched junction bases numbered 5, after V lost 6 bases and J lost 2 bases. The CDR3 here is CACSGTNTDTQYF. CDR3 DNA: TGTGCCTGCTCCGGGACTAACACAGATACGCAGTATTTT.

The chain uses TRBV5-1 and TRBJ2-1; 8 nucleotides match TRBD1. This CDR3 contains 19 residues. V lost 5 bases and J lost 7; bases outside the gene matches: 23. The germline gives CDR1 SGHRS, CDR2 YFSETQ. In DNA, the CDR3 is TGCGCCAGCAGTTATTTTTCCCAGGGGGCTACGACACCTTCGAATGAGCAGTTCTTC. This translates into CASSYFSQGATTPSNEQFF.

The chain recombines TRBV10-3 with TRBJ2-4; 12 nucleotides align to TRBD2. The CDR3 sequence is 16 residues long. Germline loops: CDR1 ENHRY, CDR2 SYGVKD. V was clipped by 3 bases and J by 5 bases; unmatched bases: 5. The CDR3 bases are TGTGCCATCAGTGATCCGACTAGCGGGAGAGAAAACATTCAGTACTTC. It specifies CAISDPTSGRENIQYF.

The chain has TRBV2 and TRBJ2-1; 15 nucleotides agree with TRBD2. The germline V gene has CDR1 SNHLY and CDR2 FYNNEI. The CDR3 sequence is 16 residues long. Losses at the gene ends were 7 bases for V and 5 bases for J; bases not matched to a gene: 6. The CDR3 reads CASKGTSGGINNEQFF. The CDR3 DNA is TGTGCCAGCAAGGGGACTAGCGGGGGGATCAACAATGAGCAGTTCTTC.

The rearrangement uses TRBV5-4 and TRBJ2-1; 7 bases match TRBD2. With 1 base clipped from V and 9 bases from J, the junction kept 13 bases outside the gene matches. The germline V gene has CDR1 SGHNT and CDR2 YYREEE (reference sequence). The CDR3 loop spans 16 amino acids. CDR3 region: CASSLSLAGRRGEQFF. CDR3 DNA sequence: TGTGCCAGCAGCTTGTCGTTAGCGGGCCGACGGGGTGAGCAGTTCTTC. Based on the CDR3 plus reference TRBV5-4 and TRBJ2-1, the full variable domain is ETGVTQSPTHLIKTRGQQVTLRCSSQSGHNTVSWYQQALGQGPQFIFQYYREEENGRGNFPPRFSGLQFPNYSSELNVNALELDDSALYLCASSLSLAGRRGEQFFGPGTRLTVL.

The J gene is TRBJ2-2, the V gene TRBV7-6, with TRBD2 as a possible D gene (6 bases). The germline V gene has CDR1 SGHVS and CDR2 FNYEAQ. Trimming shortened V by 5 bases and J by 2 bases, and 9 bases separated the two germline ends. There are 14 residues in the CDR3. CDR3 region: CASSRDFNTGELFF. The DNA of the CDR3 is TGTGCCAGCAGCCGGGACTTTAACACCGGGGAGCTGTTTTTT.

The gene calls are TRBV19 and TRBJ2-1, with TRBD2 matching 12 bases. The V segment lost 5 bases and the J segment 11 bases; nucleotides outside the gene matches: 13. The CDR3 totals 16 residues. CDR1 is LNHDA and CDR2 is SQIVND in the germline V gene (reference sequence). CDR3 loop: CASSPGASGGVWKQFF. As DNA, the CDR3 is TGTGCCAGTAGTCCGGGGGCTAGCGGGGGGGTTTGGAAGCAGTTCTTC.

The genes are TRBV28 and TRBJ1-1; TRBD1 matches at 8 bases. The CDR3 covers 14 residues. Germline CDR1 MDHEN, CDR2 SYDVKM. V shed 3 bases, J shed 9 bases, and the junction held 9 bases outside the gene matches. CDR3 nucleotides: TGTGCCAGCAGTTTTGCAGGGGGCAGTGTAAAAGCTTTCTTT. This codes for CASSFAGGSVKAFF.

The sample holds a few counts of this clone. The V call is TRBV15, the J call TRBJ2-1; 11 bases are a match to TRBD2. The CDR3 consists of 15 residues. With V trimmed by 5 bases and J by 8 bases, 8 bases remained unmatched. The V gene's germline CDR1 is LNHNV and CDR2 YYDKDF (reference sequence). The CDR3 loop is CATSASGTSGDEQFF. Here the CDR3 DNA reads TGTGCCACCAGCGCCTCCGGGACTAGCGGAGATGAGCAGTTCTTC.

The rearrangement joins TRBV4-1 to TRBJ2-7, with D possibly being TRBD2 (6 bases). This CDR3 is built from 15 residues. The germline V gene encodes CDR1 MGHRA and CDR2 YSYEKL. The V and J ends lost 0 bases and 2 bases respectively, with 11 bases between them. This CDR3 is CASSQEWTIAYEQYF. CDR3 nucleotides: TGCGCCAGCAGCCAAGAATGGACTATCGCCTACGAGCAGTACTTC.

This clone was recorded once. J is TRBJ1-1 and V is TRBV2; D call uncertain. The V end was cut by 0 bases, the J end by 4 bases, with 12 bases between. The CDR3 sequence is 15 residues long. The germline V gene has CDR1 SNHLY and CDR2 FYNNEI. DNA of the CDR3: TGTGCCAGCAGTGAAGCACGGGCGGGTAGCACTGAAGCTTTCTTT. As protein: CASSEARAGSTEAFF.

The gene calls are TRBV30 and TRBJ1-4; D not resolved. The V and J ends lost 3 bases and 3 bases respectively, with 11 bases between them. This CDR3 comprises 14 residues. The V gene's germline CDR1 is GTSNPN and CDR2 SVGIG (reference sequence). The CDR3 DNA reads TGTGCCTGGAGCCGGGTCAGATCTAATGAAAAACTGTTTTTT. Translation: CAWSRVRSNEKLFF.

This CDR3 is CASSLDPRTGEQFF. CDR3 DNA sequence: TGTGCCAGCAGCTTAGACCCTAGGACGGGGGAGCAGTTCTTC. The chain uses TRBV11-2 and TRBJ2-1, with a weak D call TRBD2 (5 bases). Germline V gene sequence: CDR1 SGHAT, CDR2 FQNNGV. The CDR3 length is 14 residues. V lost 0 bases and J 10 bases, leaving 13 bases between the germline ends.

The CDR3 DNA reads as TGTGCCAGCTTACCCGACAGCTCTGGAAACACCATATATTTT. Protein: CASLPDSSGNTIYF. The rearrangement links TRBV28 to TRBJ1-3; a possible D gene is TRBD1 (5 bases). With 8 bases removed from V and 0 bases from J, the gap between germline ends came to 11 bases. Germline CDR1 reads MDHEN; CDR2 reads SYDVKM. CDR3 length: 14 amino acids.

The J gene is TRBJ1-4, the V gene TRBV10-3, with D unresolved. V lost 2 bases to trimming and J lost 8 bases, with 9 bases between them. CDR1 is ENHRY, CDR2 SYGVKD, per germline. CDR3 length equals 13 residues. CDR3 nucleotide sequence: TGTGCCATCAGTGAGAGGTCCGGGGAAAAACTGTTTTTT. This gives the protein CAISERSGEKLFF.

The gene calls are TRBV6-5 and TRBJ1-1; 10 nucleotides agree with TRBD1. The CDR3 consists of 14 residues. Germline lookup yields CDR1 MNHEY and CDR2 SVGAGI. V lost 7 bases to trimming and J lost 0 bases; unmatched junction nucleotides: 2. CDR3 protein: CASKGTGVNTEAFF. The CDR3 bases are TGTGCCAGCAAGGGGACAGGGGTGAACACTGAAGCTTTCTTT.

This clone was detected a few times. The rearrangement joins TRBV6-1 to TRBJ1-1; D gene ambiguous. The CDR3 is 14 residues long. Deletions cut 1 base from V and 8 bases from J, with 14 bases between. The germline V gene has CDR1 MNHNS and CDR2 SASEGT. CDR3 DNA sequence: TGTGCCAGCAGTGAAGATGGCTTTCTCCTGGAAGCTTTCTTT. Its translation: CASSEDGFLLEAFF.

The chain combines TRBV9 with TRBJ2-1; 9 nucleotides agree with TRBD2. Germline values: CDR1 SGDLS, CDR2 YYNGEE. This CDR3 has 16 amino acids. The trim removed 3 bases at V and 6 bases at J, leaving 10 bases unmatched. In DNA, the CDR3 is TGTGCCAGCAGCGCCCGCCGGGCTAGCGGGATCAATGAGCAGTTCTTC. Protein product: CASSARRASGINEQFF. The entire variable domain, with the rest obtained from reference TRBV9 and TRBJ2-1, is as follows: DSGVTQTPKHLITATGQRVTLRCSPRSGDLSVYWYQQSLDQGLQFLIQYYNGEERAKGNILERFSAQQFPDLHSELNLSSLELGDSALYFCASSARRASGINEQFFGPGTRLTVL.

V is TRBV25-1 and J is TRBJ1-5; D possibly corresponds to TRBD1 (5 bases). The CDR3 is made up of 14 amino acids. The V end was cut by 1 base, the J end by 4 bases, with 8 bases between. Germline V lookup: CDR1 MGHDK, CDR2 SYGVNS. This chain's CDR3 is CASSEFGGNQPQHF. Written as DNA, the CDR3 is TGTGCCAGCAGTGAATTTGGGGGGAATCAGCCCCAGCATTTT.

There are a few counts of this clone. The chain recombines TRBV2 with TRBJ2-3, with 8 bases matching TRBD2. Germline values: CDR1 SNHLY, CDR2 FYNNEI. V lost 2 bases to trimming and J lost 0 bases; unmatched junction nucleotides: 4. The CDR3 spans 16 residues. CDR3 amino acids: CASSEFLAGSTDTQYF. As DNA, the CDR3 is TGTGCCAGCAGTGAATTCCTAGCGGGCAGCACAGATACGCAGTATTTT.